The T cell receptor beta chain described here comes from a study of patients and donors after allogeneic stem cell transplantation. TCRdb redid the calling of the RT-PCR reads with MiXCR, one entry per CDR3 protein. The table lists fewer than 25,000 distinct CDR3 sequences, roughly 4.5% of them singletons. This clonotype was counted at least ten times. Germline CDR1 reads LGHDT; CDR2 reads YNNKEL (reference sequence). The CDR3 length is 15 residues. Deletions cut 4 bases from V and 4 bases from J, with 14 bases between. The TCR comes from a human donor who was either an allogeneic HSCT recipient or a stem cell or donor lymphocyte infusion donor (not recorded which). It is not recorded whose cells these are; they may come from a transplant donor. Sequenced sample: blood, either unsorted or a sorted T cell fraction (not recorded which). The genes are TRBV3-1 and TRBJ2-1, with D perhaps TRBD2 (5 bases). This CDR3 reads CASSRSGNLYNEQFF. DNA for the CDR3: TGTGCCAGCAGCCGGAGCGGTAACCTTTACAATGAGCAGTTCTTC.